These 22 T cell receptor beta chains were sequenced from one sample in a study of cytomegalovirus exposure and HLA in healthy donors. PCR was performed using 60 Vbeta and 13 Jbeta primers. Method: immunoSEQ multiplex PCR; TCRdb's copy keeps in-frame clones and lacks some. The table records some 97,000 clones, more than 65% of them present only once. Sequenced sample: PBMCs. The receptors stem from a woman aged 18-35 years in good health and CMV-seropositive.

The chain employs TRBV5-1 and TRBJ2-1; D gene uncertain. This CDR3 contains 12 residues. Trimming cost V 4 bases and J 7 bases, with 9 bases left between them. Germline V gene data show CDR1 as SGHRS and CDR2 as YFSETQ. CDR3 in DNA: TGCGCCAGCAGCACCCCTGAGAATGAGCAGTTCTTC. Translating gives CASSTPENEQFF.

This chain uses TRBV6-5 with TRBJ2-1; 9 bases are a match to TRBD2. The CDR3 loop spans 14 amino acids. Germline CDR1 reads MNHEY; CDR2 reads SVGAGI. V shed 8 bases and J 1 base; nucleotides not matched to a gene: 3. CDR3 coding DNA: TGTGCCAGCGGTGCGGGAGGGTCCTACAATGAGCAGTTCTTC. Translating gives CASGAGGSYNEQFF.

The chain combines TRBV27 with TRBJ1-5; D may be TRBD1 (6 bases). With 5 bases removed from V and 3 bases from J, the gap between germline ends came to 11 bases. The CDR3 extends over 14 amino acids. CDR1 and CDR2 (germline): MNHEY, SMNVEV (reference sequence). This CDR3 reads CASSIQGANQPQHF. The CDR3 DNA reads as TGTGCCAGCAGTATACAGGGCGCCAATCAGCCCCAGCATTTT.

J is TRBJ2-2 and V is TRBV29-1; TRBD2 matches 7 bases. The CDR3 is 16 amino acids. Per germline, CDR1 SQVTM and CDR2 ANQGSEA. V dropped 0 bases and J dropped 4; count of bases not matched to a gene: 8. The chain's CDR3 is CSVEDGGEGVTGELFF. The CDR3 DNA is TGCAGCGTTGAAGATGGGGGGGAGGGTGTCACCGGGGAGCTGTTTTTT.

The rearrangement links TRBV7-6 to TRBJ2-7, with 12 bases fitting TRBD2. CDR1 and CDR2 from the germline V gene are SGHVS and FNYEAQ. The CDR3 is 15 residues long. Trimming removed 5 bases from V and 6 bases from J; junction bases left unmatched: 8. The CDR3 loop is CASSPEGLAGSEQYF. As DNA, the CDR3 is TGTGCCAGCAGCCCCGAAGGACTAGCGGGAAGCGAGCAGTACTTC.

This sequence joins TRBV28 and TRBJ2-3; a weak D match, TRBD2 (7 bases). This CDR3 contains 19 residues. Germline V gene data show CDR1 as MDHEN and CDR2 as SYDVKM. V dropped 4 bases and J dropped 1 base, with 24 bases sitting between them. CDR3 sequence: CASSSLGGGAGYGTDTQYF. The DNA of the CDR3 is TGTGCCAGCAGTTCCCTGGGGGGGGGCGCGGGGTATGGCACAGATACGCAGTATTTT.

The V gene is TRBV10-1, the J gene TRBJ1-2, with 9 bases matching TRBD1. Germline V lookup: CDR1 WNHNN, CDR2 SYGVQD (reference sequence). Trimming removed 6 bases from V and 7 bases from J; junction bases left unmatched: 15. The CDR3 has 16 amino acids. The DNA of the CDR3 is TGCGCCAGCAGCGGTAACCGGGACAGGGAACAAGCTGGCTACACCTTC. Protein: CASSGNRDREQAGYTF.

This rearrangement joins TRBV7-9 to TRBJ2-6; 7 bases line up with TRBD1. The germline gives CDR1 SEHNR, CDR2 FQNEAQ (reference sequence). V was pared by 5 bases and J by 4 bases, with 5 bases of the junction left unmatched. The CDR3 is 15 amino acids. CDR3 protein: CASSLQGTGANVLTF. The CDR3 DNA sequence: TGTGCCAGCAGCCTACAGGGGACCGGGGCCAACGTCCTGACTTTC. The whole variable domain, filled in from reference TRBV7-9 and TRBJ2-6, reads DTGVSQNPRHKITKRGQNVTFRCDPISEHNRLYWYRQTLGQGPEFLTYFQNEAQLEKSRLLSDRFSAERPKGSFSTLEIQRTEQGDSAMYLCASSLQGTGANVLTFGAGSRLTVL.

Note on this clone: One end of the junction varies from germline; a read error may be responsible. The chain links TRBV4-3 to TRBJ2-6; D might be TRBD2 (6 bases). The CDR3 covers 14 residues. Germline assignment: CDR1 LGHNA and CDR2 YSLEER. This CDR3 reads CASTQDRRVRVLTF. The CDR3 region has the DNA TGCGCCAGCACCCAAGATCGGAGGGTGCGAGTCCTGACTTTC.

CDR3 in DNA: TGCGCCAGCAGCGGGGCCGCAGGGGACACTGAAGCTTTCTTT. It translates to CASSGAAGDTEAFF. The genes are TRBV5-1 and TRBJ1-1; D might be TRBD1 (6 bases). Trimming took 4 bases from V and 3 from J, leaving 13 bases between them. The V gene's germline CDR1 is SGHRS and CDR2 YFSETQ. The CDR3 is made up of 14 amino acids.

This chain uses TRBV14 with TRBJ1-2, with D possibly TRBD1 on 5 matching bases. Trimming removed 4 bases at V and 1 base at J, with 13 bases between. The CDR3 consists of 15 residues. Looked up from germline, CDR1 is SGHDN and CDR2 is FVKESK. The CDR3 region has the DNA TGTGCCAGCAGCCTAAGTGATCAGGGTAACTATGGCTACACCTTC. Translation: CASSLSDQGNYGYTF.

This clone showed up just once. This rearrangement joins TRBV6-1 to TRBJ2-1; 7 bases match TRBD2. The CDR3 runs to 12 residues. The junction had 4 bases not matched to a gene; V was cut back by 6 bases and J by 8 bases. Germline values: CDR1 MNHNS, CDR2 SASEGT. The CDR3 region is CASSLTSDEQFF. CDR3 bases: TGTGCCAGCAGCCTAACTAGCGATGAGCAGTTCTTC.

The V gene is TRBV4-1, the J gene TRBJ2-7; 13 nucleotides line up with TRBD2. This CDR3 contains 20 residues. The V gene end was trimmed by 4 bases and the J gene end by 5 bases; junction bases not matched to a gene: 20. Germline V gene lookup returns CDR1 MGHRA and CDR2 YSYEKL. CDR3 amino acids: CASSPGLAGVRGSFGDEQYF. The CDR3 DNA is TGCGCCAGCAGCCCAGGACTAGCGGGAGTAAGGGGGAGTTTTGGAGACGAGCAGTACTTC.

The genes are TRBV29-1 and TRBJ2-7, with TRBD2 as a possible D gene (6 bases). Trimming left V 7 bases short and J 4 bases short, with 20 bases between. This CDR3 has 14 residues. Per the germline V gene, CDR1 is SQVTM and CDR2 is ANQGSEA. DNA of the CDR3: TGCAGCGCCCGGCTTGGGACTCAGAGGTACGAGCAGTACTTC. This encodes CSARLGTQRYEQYF.

The V gene is TRBV7-9, the J gene TRBJ2-6; the D is unclear. CDR1 SEHNR and CDR2 FQNEAQ come from the germline V gene (reference sequence). V lost 2 bases, J lost 1 base, and 6 bases lay in between. The CDR3 sequence is 15 residues long. The CDR3 bases are TGTGCCAGCAGCTTAAGTGAGTCTGGGGCCAACGTCCTGACTTTC. Its translation: CASSLSESGANVLTF. Full variable domain (remainder filled in from reference TRBV7-9 and TRBJ2-6): DTGVSQNPRHKITKRGQNVTFRCDPISEHNRLYWYRQTLGQGPEFLTYFQNEAQLEKSRLLSDRFSAERPKGSFSTLEIQRTEQGDSAMYLCASSLSESGANVLTFGAGSRLTVL.

This chain uses TRBV6-4 with TRBJ2-1; 11 nucleotides line up with TRBD2. V lost 6 bases and J lost 7; bases outside the gene matches: 8. The length of the CDR3 is 15 residues. Per the germline V gene, CDR1 is MRHNA and CDR2 is SNTAGT. The CDR3 loop reads CASSATSGSGNEQFF. CDR3 DNA sequence: TGTGCCAGCAGCGCCACTAGCGGGAGCGGGAATGAGCAGTTCTTC.

The table lists this clone with a count of one. This sequence joins TRBV10-1 and TRBJ2-5; 8 bases align to TRBD2. CDR1 is WNHNN, CDR2 SYGVQD, per germline (reference sequence). V was pared by 6 bases and J by 2 bases, with 5 bases of the junction left unmatched. The CDR3 is 14 residues long. The CDR3 DNA follows: TGCGCCAGCAGGGCGGGAGGAGGACAAGAGACCCAGTACTTC. Its protein product is CASRAGGGQETQYF.

The table lists this clone with a few counts. The genes are TRBV30 and TRBJ2-1; 8 bases agree with TRBD2. With V trimmed by 6 bases and J by 3 bases, 16 bases remained unmatched. This CDR3 comprises 17 residues. In germline, CDR1 is GTSNPN, CDR2 SVGIG (reference sequence). In DNA, the CDR3 is TGTGCCTGCTGGAAAAAAGGTAGCGGGACACTCTACAATGAGCAGTTCTTC. It yields the protein CACWKKGSGTLYNEQFF.

The V call is TRBV5-4, the J call TRBJ2-1; 11 bases are shared with TRBD2. The CDR3 extends over 15 amino acids. From germline, CDR1 is SGHNT and CDR2 YYREEE (reference sequence). The V gene end was trimmed by 4 bases and the J gene end by 5 bases; junction bases not matched to a gene: 5. CDR3 region: CASSPGTSGNNEQFF. CDR3 bases: TGTGCCAGCAGCCCAGGGACTAGCGGAAACAATGAGCAGTTCTTC.

In nucleotides, the CDR3 is TGTGCCAGCAGCCCCCAGGGGACTATACTCACAGATACGCAGTATTTT. Translating it yields CASSPQGTILTDTQYF. The gene calls are TRBV7-9 and TRBJ2-3, with a possible D match to TRBD2 (7 bases). This CDR3 has 16 residues. Germline values: CDR1 SEHNR, CDR2 FQNEAQ (reference sequence). Trimming took 5 bases from V and 2 from J, leaving 17 bases between them.

This sequence joins TRBV28 and TRBJ1-2; maybe TRBD1 (6 bases). CDR3 length equals 14 residues. Germline assignment: CDR1 MDHEN and CDR2 SYDVKM. Trimming took 6 bases from V and 4 from J, leaving 15 bases between them. The CDR3 is CASRTPGQPYGYTF. In DNA form, the CDR3 reads TGTGCCAGCAGGACTCCGGGACAACCCTATGGCTACACCTTC.

J is TRBJ2-3 and V is TRBV9; 10 bases are a match to TRBD2. CDR1 and CDR2 (germline): SGDLS, YYNGEE. This CDR3 is 15 amino acids long. The V segment lost 4 bases and the J segment 4 bases; nucleotides outside the gene matches: 6. CDR3 nucleotides: TGTGCCAGCAGCTTCCCTAGCGGGAGTGCAGATACGCAGTATTTT. Translation gives CASSFPSGSADTQYF.